This T cell receptor beta chain was sequenced for a study of T cells in localized non-small cell lung cancer. Whole-study findings and limits: Clonality of T cells reached its maximum in uninvolved adjacent lung, surpassing tumor.

Trimming stripped 3 bases from V and 4 bases from J, with 10 bases between. Germline lookup yields CDR1 LNHNV and CDR2 YYDKDF (reference sequence). The CDR3 spans 14 residues. Clones were read by immunoSEQ multiplex PCR, and TCRdb kept only the in-frame ones, dropping some. The data hold several thousand clones, with 50% to 60% observed a single time. Of note for this clone: The antigen is undetermined.

This TCR derives from a male donor aged 60 or over with stage I squamous cell lung carcinoma. The V call is TRBV15, the J call TRBJ1-5, with no clear D. The input for sequencing was lymph node tissue, taken before any cancer treatment. CDR3 DNA: TGTGCCACCAGCAGGACGGAGTCGAATCAGCCCCAGCATTTT. Protein: CATSRTESNQPQHF.